This T cell receptor beta chain was recorded in a study of T-cell reconstitution after alpha-beta-depleted transplantation in children. Whole-study results and caveats: High day-60 TCRbeta diversity in some patients came from surviving recipient T cells and thymic progenitors.

TCRbeta library construction was performed incorporating unique molecular identifiers. TCRdb fed the PCR reads into MiXCR, producing one record per CDR3 protein. This sample has some 300,000 distinct CDR3 sequences; roughly 9.1% occur once, and the top ten carry 7.5%. This clonotype showed up just a few times. Its antigen is unidentified. Trimming removed 4 bases from V and 1 base from J, with 13 bases in between. This CDR3 is 14 amino acids long. Germline assignment: CDR1 DFQATT and CDR2 SNEGSKA (reference sequence). The V and J genes are TRBV20-1 and TRBJ2-5; the D is unclear. This receptor was obtained from a boy under two years old with acute myeloid leukemia, due to receive a stem cell transplant. The source material was PBMCs, sampled before TCRalphabeta/CD19-depleted stem cell transplant. The CDR3 here is CSAKGSGPQETQYF. CDR3 bases: TGCAGTGCTAAGGGCAGTGGTCCCCAAGAGACCCAGTACTTC.